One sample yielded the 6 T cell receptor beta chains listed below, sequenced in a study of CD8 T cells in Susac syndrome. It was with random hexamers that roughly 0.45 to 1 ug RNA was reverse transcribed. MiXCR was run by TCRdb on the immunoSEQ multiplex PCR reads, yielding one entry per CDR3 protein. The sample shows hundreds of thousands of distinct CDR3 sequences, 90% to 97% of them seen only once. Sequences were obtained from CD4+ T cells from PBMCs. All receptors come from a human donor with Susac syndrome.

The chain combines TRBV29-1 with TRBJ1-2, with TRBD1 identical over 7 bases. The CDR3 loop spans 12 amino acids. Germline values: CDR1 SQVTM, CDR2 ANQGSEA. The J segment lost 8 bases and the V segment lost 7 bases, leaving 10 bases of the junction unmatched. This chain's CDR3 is CSGQGSPNGYTF. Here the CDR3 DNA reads TGCAGCGGACAGGGTTCTCCCAACGGCTACACCTTC.

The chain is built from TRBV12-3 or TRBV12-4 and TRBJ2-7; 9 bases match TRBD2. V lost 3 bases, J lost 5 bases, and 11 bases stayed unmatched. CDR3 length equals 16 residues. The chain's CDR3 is CASSFLAASGAHEQYF. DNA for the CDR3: TGTGCCAGCAGTTTCTTGGCGGCTAGCGGGGCCCACGAGCAGTACTTC.

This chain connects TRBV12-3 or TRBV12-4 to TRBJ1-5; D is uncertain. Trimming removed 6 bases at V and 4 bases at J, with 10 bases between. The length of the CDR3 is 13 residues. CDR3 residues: CASSPYDNQPQHF. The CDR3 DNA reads TGTGCCAGCAGCCCCTACGATAATCAGCCCCAGCATTTT.

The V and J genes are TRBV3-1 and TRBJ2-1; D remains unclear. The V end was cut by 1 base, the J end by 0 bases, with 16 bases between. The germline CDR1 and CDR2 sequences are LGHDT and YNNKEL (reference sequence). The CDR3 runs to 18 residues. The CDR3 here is CASSQASLRLSSYNEQFF. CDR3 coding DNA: TGTGCCAGCAGCCAAGCATCTCTCAGACTCAGCTCCTACAATGAGCAGTTCTTC.

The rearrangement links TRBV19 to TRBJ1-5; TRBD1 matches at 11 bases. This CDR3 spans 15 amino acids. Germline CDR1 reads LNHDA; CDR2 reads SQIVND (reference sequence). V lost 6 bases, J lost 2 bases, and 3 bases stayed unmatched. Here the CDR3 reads CASRPGQGGNQPQHF. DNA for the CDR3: TGTGCCAGTAGGCCGGGACAGGGGGGCAATCAGCCCCAGCATTTT. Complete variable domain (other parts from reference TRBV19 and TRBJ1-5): DGGITQSPKYLFRKEGQNVTLSCEQNLNHDAMYWYRQDPGQGLRLIYYSQIVNDFQKGDIAEGYSVSREKKESFPLTVTSAQKNPTAFYLCASRPGQGGNQPQHFGDGTRLSIL.

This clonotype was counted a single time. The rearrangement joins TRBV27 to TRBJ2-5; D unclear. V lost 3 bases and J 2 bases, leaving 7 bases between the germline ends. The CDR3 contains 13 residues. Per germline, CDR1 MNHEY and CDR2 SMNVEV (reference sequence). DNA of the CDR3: TGTGCCAGCAGTTTGTGGGGTCAAGAGACCCAGTACTTC. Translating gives CASSLWGQETQYF.